This TCR beta chain was observed in a study of shared clonotypes between healthy human individuals. The data were produced by immunoSEQ multiplex PCR, yet TCRdb's version contains in-frame clones alone and is incomplete. The sample consists of around 2.1 million clones, about 94% of them appearing once. The CDR3 consists of 17 residues. Germline CDR1 and CDR2: KGHSH and LQKENI. The V gene lost 2 bases and the J gene lost 1 base, with 17 bases spanning the gap. The rearrangement joins TRBV18 to TRBJ1-1, with D possibly matching TRBD1 (6 bases). The material sequenced was naive CD4+ T cells sorted from blood. Indicated subset: CD45RA+ positively selected. The source of this sequence is a man aged 18 to 29 in good health. The CDR3 bases are TGTGCCAGCTCACCAGCCGCTCTCCGGGGGGCGAACACTGAAGCTTTCTTT. Amino acids: CASSPAALRGANTEAFF.